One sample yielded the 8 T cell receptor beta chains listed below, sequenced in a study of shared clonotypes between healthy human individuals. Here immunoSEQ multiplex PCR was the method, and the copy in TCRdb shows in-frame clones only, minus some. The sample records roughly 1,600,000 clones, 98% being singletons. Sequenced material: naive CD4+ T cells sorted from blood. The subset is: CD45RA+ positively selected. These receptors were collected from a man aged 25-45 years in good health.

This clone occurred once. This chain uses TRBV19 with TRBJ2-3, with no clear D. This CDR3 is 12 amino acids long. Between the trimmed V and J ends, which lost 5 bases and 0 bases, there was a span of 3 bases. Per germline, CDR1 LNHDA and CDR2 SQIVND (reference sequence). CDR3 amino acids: CASSQSTDTQYF. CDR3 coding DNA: TGTGCCAGTAGTCAAAGCACAGATACGCAGTATTTT.

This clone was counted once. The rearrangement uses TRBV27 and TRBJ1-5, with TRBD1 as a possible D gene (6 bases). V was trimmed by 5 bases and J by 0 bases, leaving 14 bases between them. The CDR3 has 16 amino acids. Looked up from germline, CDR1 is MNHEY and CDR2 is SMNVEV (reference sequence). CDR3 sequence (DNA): TGTGCCAGCAGTCCTTACAGGGCTATTAGCAATCAGCCCCAGCATTTT. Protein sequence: CASSPYRAISNQPQHF.

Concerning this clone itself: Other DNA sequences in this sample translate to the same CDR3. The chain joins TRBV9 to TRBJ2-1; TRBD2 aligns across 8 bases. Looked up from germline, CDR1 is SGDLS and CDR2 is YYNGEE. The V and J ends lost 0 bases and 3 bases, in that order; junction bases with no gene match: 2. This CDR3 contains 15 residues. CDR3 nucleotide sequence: TGTGCCAGCAGCGTAGTAGCGGGAAGCTACAATGAGCAGTTCTTC. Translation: CASSVVAGSYNEQFF.

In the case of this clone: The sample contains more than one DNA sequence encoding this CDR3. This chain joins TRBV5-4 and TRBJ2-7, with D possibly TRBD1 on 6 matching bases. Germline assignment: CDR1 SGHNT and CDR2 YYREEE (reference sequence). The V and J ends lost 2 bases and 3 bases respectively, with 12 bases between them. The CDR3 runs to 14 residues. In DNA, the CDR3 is TGTGCCAGCAGCTTAGACAGGAGAAACTACGAGCAGTACTTC. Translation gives CASSLDRRNYEQYF.

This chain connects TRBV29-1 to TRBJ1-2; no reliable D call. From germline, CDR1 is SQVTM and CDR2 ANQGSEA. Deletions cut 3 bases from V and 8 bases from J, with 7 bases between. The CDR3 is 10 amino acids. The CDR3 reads CSVDTLGYTF. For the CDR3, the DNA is TGCAGCGTTGACACGCTGGGCTACACCTTC.

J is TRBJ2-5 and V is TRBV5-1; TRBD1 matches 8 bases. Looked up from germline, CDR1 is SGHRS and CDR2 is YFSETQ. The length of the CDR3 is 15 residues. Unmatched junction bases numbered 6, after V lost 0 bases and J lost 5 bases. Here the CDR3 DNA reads TGCGCCAGCAGCTTGGCGATGACAGGGGAGGAGACCCAGTACTTC. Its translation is CASSLAMTGEETQYF.

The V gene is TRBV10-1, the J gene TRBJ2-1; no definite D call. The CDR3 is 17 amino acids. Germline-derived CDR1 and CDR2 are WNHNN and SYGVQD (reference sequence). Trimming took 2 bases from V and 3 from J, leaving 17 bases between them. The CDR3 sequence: CASSEAPRASFYNEQFF. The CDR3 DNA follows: TGCGCCAGCAGTGAGGCCCCTAGGGCTAGTTTCTACAATGAGCAGTTCTTC.

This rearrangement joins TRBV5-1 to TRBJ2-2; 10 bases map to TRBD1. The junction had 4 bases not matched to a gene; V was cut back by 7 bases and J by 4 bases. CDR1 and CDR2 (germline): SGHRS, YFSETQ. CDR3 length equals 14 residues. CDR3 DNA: TGCGCCAGCGCGGGACAGGGGACCACCGGGGAGCTGTTTTTT. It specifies CASAGQGTTGELFF.